This TCR beta chain was retrieved from a study of blood T cell repertoires in COVID-19. Study as a whole: T cells, B-cell-depleted T cells, or PBMCs provided the cDNA or gDNA that served as material.

Germline V CDR1 and CDR2: SNHLY, FYNNEI. The ends lost 4 bases at V and 0 bases at J; junction bases unmatched: 4. The CDR3 totals 16 residues. Clones were sequenced by immunoSEQ multiplex PCR, and TCRdb holds only the in-frame ones, with some missing. The sample lists 86,000 or so clones; approximately 86% were seen once. The sequence was obtained from a man over 45 with active or convalescent COVID-19. V is TRBV2 and J is TRBJ2-3, with 10 nucleotides matching TRBD1. The sequenced sample consisted of peripheral blood. CDR3 amino acids: CASSGGQGVSTDTQYF. CDR3 nucleotide sequence: TGTGCCAGCAGTGGTGGACAGGGGGTTAGCACAGATACGCAGTATTTT.